This T cell receptor (beta chain) originates from a study of blood T cell repertoires in COVID-19. In the authors' methods: Scientists estimated how many nucleated cells there were by amplifying reference gene primers. Assay used: immunoSEQ multiplex PCR; TCRdb lists only in-frame clones, some missing. V and J calls and clone size are those listed in that table; D and trimming were worked out from the DNA. Altogether about 180,000 clones are present, 65% to 85% being singletons, with the ten largest covering around 7%. This CDR3 comprises 15 residues. Germline V lookup: CDR1 KGHDR, CDR2 SFDVKD. V was clipped by 4 bases and J by 7 bases, with 15 bases between them.

This rearrangement joins TRBV24-1 to TRBJ1-4; maybe TRBD1 (6 bases). The sample was peripheral blood. This clonotype originated in a woman in her 40s with COVID-19, enrolled during active disease. The CDR3 DNA reads as TGTGCCACCAGTGACGCAGGGGTCCGGAGTGAAAAACTGTTTTTT. Translating it yields CATSDAGVRSEKLFF.